A selection of T cell receptor beta chains follows, all from one sample in a study of blood T cell repertoires in COVID-19. TCRdb's table, derived via immunoSEQ multiplex PCR, lists solely in-frame clones and lacks some. The sample lists over 130,000 clones, roughly nine tenths occurring once. Sequenced: peripheral blood. Every receptor here comes from a woman aged 60 to 75 with active or convalescent COVID-19. CDR3s leave out the opening cysteine and the closing phenylalanine or tryptophan. Fields, in order: J gene, V gene, CDR3 protein.

TRBJ2-1 | TRBV5-1 | ASSLEGGTYNEQF
TRBJ1-1 | TRBV5-1 | ASSPGTGVTEAF
TRBJ1-4 | TRBV4-1 | ASSQDGQGARKLF
TRBJ1-1 | TRBV4-1 | ASSGGTPRTEAF
TRBJ2-7 | TRBV10-1 | ASSPWAGGYEQY
TRBJ1-1 | TRBV29-1 | SVGPRGFTTEAF
TRBJ1-4 | TRBV18 | ASSPILSGTGEMQLF
TRBJ1-5 | TRBV5-1 | ASSIGPGSNQPQH
TRBJ1-1 | TRBV10-1 | ASRANGDTEAF
TRBJ2-5 | TRBV5-1 | ASSLGAPQRGAQETQY
TRBJ1-5 | TRBV18 | ASSPDQGAVQPQH
TRBJ2-1 | TRBV5-4 | ASSQRVGGVNEQF
TRBJ2-5 | TRBV25-1 | ASRSTLAGAETQY
TRBJ2-5 | TRBV6-2/TRBV6-3 | ASSRQGGRETQY
TRBJ1-1 | TRBV2 | ASSVLSGQNTEAF
TRBJ1-1 | TRBV10-3 | AISESYPKTTGYTEAF
TRBJ1-2 | TRBV4-1 | ASSQDRGQNNYGYT
TRBJ2-5 | TRBV18 | ASSPRTSGEDQY
TRBJ2-2 | TRBV2 | ASSPGPGELF
TRBJ2-3 | TRBV20-1 | SASPKSTDTQY
TRBJ2-2 | TRBV5-4 | ASSLKAGGRLNTGELF
TRBJ1-2 | TRBV4-1 | ASSQGAGVIVSYGYT
TRBJ1-2 | TRBV7-8 | ASSAGTGTFYGYT
TRBJ2-5 | TRBV6-5 | ASKTGGETQY
TRBJ2-2 | TRBV9 | ASSVFSGGAGGELF
TRBJ2-7 | TRBV13 | ASSLGQGLAGGARS
TRBJ1-5 | TRBV19 | ASSTTGTSNQPQH
TRBJ1-2 | TRBV12-5 | ASVPEGGNGYT
TRBJ2-1 | TRBV19 | ASSRIQGVDEQF
TRBJ2-3 | TRBV12-5 | ASGSRTSPPPQY
TRBJ1-5 | TRBV29-1 | SVGTGGNQPQH
TRBJ2-7 | TRBV7-9 | ASSNSTSYEQY
TRBJ1-6 | TRBV12-3/TRBV12-4 | ASSPNSDSPLH
TRBJ1-4 | TRBV5-4 | ASSLGTELEKLF
TRBJ1-2 | TRBV12-3/TRBV12-4 | ATGGERSGYT
TRBJ2-7 | TRBV2 | ASTPYSYEQY
TRBJ2-6 | TRBV3-1/TRBV3-2 | ASSPVKDGANVLT
TRBJ1-2 | TRBV6-6 | ASSPGGFEFLTRYGYT
TRBJ2-7 | TRBV7-8 | ASSSRETASYEQY
TRBJ2-3 | TRBV2 | ASSEQQGGPTQY
TRBJ1-6 | TRBV7-3 | ASSPRGGGNSPLH
TRBJ2-7 | TRBV3-1/TRBV3-2 | ASSHMPPQRGGSTKQY
TRBJ2-5 | TRBV4-1 | ASSQVPGLSGGSNQETQY
TRBJ2-1 | TRBV4-3 | ASSQETSGGNEQF
TRBJ1-6 | TRBV3-1/TRBV3-2 | ASSQVQGAESPLH
TRBJ2-7 | TRBV6-4 | ASSDSGHVEQY
TRBJ2-5 | TRBV28 | ASRPSGGQETQY
TRBJ1-2 | TRBV6-5 | ASSIQGFISYGYT
TRBJ2-3 | TRBV11-2 | ASSYRGSTDTQY
TRBJ2-6 | TRBV3-1/TRBV3-2 | ASSQDQGTGFSGANVLT
TRBJ1-2 | TRBV4-3 | ASSQGPGDSPLYGYT
TRBJ1-6 | TRBV18 | ASSPAEGQALH
TRBJ2-3 | TRBV19 | ASTKSGGMTDTQY
TRBJ1-3 | TRBV13 | ASSLGDSLTGNTIY